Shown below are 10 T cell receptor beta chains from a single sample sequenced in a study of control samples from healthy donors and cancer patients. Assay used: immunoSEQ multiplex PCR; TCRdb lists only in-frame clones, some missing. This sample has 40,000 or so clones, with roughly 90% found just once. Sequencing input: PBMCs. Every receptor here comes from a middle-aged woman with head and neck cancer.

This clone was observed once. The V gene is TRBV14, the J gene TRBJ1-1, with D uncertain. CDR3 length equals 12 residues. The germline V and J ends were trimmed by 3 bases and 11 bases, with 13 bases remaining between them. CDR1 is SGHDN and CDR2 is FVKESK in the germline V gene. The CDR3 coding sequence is TGTGCCAGCAGCCAGGGTAATTATATGGCTTTCTTT. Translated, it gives CASSQGNYMAFF.

CDR3 amino acids: CASLEGTVEETQYF. The DNA of the CDR3 is TGTGCCAGCCTAGAGGGGACAGTAGAAGAGACCCAGTACTTC. The chain uses TRBV2 and TRBJ2-5, with TRBD1 matching 7 bases. Losses at the gene ends were 8 bases for V and 3 bases for J; bases not matched to a gene: 9. The CDR3 is 14 residues long. Per germline, CDR1 SNHLY and CDR2 FYNNEI.

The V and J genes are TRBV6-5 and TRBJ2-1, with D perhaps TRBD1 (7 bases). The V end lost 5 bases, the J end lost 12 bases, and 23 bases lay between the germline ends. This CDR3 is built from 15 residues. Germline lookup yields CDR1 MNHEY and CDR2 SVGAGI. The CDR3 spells CASSLSGQVLRGQFF. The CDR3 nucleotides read TGTGCCAGCAGTCTTAGCGGACAGGTCCTGCGGGGGCAGTTCTTC.

CDR3 DNA: TGCGCCAGCAGCTTGGGTTCCAGGGGGGTTACAGATACGCAGTATTTT. Residues: CASSLGSRGVTDTQYF. The chain employs TRBV5-1 and TRBJ2-3, with D possibly being TRBD1 (7 bases). Trimming pared 0 bases from V and 3 bases from J, leaving 14 bases between. CDR1 and CDR2 from the germline V gene are SGHRS and YFSETQ. There are 16 residues in the CDR3.

CDR3 in amino acids: CATSRGLRTGEGGELFF. The CDR3 DNA follows: TGTGCCACCAGCAGAGGACTTAGGACAGGGGAGGGCGGGGAGCTGTTTTTT. The chain links TRBV15 to TRBJ2-2, with 9 bases identical to TRBD1. Germline assignment: CDR1 LNHNV and CDR2 YYDKDF (reference sequence). The CDR3 covers 17 residues. The J segment lost 7 bases and the V segment lost 1 base, leaving 10 bases of the junction unmatched. Supplemented by reference TRBV15 and TRBJ2-2, the full variable domain reads DAMVIQNPRYQVTQFGKPVTLSCSQTLNHNVMYWYQQKSSQAPKLLFHYYDKDFNNEADTPDNFQSRRPNTSFCFLDIRSPGLGDTAMYLCATSRGLRTGEGGELFFGEGSRLTVL.

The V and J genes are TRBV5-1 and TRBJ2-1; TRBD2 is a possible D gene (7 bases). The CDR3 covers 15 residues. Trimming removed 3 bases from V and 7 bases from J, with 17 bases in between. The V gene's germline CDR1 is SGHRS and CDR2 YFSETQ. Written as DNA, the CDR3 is TGCGCCAGCAGCTATAAAACGGGGGGCGGGAATGAGCAGTTCTTC. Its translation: CASSYKTGGGNEQFF.

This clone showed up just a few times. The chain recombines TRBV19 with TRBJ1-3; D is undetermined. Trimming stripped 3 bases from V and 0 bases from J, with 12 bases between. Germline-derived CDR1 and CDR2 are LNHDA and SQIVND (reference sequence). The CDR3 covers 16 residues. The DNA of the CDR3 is TGTGCCAGTAGTATGGATACAGCTTCCTCTGGAAACACCATATATTTT. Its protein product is CASSMDTASSGNTIYF.

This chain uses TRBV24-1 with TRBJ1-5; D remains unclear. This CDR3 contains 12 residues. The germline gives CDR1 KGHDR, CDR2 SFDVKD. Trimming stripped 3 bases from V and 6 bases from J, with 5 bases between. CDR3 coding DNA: TGTGCCACCAGTGATCGGGCTCAGCCCCAGCATTTT. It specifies CATSDRAQPQHF.

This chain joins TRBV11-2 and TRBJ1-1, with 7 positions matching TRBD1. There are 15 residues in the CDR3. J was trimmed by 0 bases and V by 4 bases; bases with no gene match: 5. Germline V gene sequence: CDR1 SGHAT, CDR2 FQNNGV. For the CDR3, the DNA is TGTGCCAGCAGCTCCCGACAGGGAATGAACACTGAAGCTTTCTTT. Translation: CASSSRQGMNTEAFF.

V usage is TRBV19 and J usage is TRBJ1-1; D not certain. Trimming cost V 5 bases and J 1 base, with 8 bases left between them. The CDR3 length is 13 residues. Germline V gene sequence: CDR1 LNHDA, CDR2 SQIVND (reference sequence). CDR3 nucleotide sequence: TGTGCCAGTAGTGCTGCGGAGAACACTGAAGCTTTCTTT. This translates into CASSAAENTEAFF.